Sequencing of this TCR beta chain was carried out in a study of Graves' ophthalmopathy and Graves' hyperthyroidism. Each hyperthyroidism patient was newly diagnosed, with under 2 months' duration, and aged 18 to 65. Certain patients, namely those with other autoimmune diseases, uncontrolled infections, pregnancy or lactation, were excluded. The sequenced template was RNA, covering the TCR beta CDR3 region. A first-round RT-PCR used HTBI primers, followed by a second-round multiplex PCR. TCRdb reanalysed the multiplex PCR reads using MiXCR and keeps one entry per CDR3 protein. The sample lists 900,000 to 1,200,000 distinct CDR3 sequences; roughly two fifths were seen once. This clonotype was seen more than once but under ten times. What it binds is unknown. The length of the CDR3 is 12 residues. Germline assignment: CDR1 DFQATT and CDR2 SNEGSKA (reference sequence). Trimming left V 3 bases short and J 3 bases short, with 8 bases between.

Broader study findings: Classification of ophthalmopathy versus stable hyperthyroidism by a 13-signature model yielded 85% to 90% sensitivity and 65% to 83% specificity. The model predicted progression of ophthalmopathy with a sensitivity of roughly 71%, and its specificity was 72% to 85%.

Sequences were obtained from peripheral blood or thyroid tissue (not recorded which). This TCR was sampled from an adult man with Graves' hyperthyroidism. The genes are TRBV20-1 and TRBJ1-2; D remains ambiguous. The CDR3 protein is CSARNRDYGYTF. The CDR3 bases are TGCAGTGCTAGGAACAGAGACTATGGCTACACCTTC.